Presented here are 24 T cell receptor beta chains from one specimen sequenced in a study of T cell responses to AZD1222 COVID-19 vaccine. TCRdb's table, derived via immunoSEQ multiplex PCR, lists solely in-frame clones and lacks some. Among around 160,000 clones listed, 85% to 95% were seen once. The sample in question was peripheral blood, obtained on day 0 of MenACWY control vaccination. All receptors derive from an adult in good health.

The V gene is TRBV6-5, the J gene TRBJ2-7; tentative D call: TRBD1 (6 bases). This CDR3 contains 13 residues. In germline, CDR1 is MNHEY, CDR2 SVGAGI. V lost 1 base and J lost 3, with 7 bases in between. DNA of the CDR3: TGTGCCAGCAGTTACTTCAGGGGCTACGAGCAGTACTTC. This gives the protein CASSYFRGYEQYF.

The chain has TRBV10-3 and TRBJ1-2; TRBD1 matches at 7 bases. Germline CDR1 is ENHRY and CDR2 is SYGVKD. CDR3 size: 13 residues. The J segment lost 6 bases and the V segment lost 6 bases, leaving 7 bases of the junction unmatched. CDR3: CAIRKDRVHGYTF. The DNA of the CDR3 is TGTGCCATCAGAAAAGACAGGGTCCATGGCTACACCTTC.

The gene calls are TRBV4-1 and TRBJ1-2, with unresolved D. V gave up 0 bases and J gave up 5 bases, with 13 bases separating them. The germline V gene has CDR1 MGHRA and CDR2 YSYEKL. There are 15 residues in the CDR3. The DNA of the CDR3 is TGCGCCAGCAGCCAAGAGAGGGCAGCCCTGTATGGCTACACCTTC. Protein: CASSQERAALYGYTF.

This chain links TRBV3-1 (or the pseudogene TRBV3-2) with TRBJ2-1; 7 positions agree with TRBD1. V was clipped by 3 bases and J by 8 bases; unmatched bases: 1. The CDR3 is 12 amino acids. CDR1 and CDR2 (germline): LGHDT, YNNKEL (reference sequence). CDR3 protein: CASSQRGHEQFF. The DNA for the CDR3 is TGTGCCAGCAGCCAGAGGGGGCATGAGCAGTTCTTC.

The DNA of the CDR3 is TGTGCCATCAGGGGGACAGGAAATATGAACACTGAAGCTTTCTTT. It encodes CAIRGTGNMNTEAFF. The rearrangement uses TRBV10-3 and TRBJ1-1, with TRBD1 matching over 8 bases. CDR3 size: 15 residues. Germline V lookup: CDR1 ENHRY, CDR2 SYGVKD. V lost 6 bases to trimming and J lost 0 bases; unmatched junction nucleotides: 6.

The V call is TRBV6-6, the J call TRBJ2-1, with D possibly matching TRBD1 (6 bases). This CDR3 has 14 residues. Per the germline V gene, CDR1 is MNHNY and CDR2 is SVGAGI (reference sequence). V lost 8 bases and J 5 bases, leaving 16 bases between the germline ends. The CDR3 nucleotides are TGTGCCAGCGCATCAACCGGGACAAACAATGAGCAGTTCTTC. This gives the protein CASASTGTNNEQFF.

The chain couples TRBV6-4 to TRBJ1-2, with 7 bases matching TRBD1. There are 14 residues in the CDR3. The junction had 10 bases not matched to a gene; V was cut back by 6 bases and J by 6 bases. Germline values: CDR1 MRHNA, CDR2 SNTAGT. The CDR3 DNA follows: TGTGCCAGCAGGGCCACAGGGGTGGGGAATGGCTACACCTTC. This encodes CASRATGVGNGYTF.

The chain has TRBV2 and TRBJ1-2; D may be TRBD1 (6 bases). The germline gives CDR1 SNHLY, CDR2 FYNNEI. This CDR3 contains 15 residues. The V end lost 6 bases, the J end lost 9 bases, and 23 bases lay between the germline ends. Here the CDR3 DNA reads TGTGCCAGCAGAGTACAGGGTCCTAATGTAGCCCGCTACACCTTC. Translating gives CASRVQGPNVARYTF. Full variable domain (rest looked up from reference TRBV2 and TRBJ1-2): EPEVTQTPSHQVTQMGQEVILRCVPISNHLYFYWYRQILGQKVEFLVSFYNNEISEKSEIFDDQFSVERPDGSNFTLKIRSTKLEDSAMYFCASRVQGPNVARYTFGSGTRLTVV.

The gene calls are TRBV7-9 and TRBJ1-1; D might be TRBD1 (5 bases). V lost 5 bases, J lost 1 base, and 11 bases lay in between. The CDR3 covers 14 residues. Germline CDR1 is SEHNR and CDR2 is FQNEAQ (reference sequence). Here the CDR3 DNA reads TGTGCCAGCAGCCAGGACGGGGCGAACACTGAAGCTTTCTTT. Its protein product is CASSQDGANTEAFF.

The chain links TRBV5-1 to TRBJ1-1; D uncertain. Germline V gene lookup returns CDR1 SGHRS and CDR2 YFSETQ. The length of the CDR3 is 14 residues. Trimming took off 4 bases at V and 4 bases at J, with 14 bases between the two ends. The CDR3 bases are TGCGCCAGCAGCGATATTAGGCGGACCACTGAAGCTTTCTTT. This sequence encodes CASSDIRRTTEAFF. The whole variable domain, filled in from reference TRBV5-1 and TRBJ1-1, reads KAGVTQTPRYLIKTRGQQVTLSCSPISGHRSVSWYQQTPGQGLQFLFEYFSETQRNKGNFPGRFSGRQFSNSRSEMNVSTLELGDSALYLCASSDIRRTTEAFFGQGTRLTVV.

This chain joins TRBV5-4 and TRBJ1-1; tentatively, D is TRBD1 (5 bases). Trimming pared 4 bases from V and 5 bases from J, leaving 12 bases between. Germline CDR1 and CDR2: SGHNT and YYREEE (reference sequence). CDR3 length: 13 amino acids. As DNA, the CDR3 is TGTGCCAGCAGCCCAGGGTGGGGGACTGAAGCTTTCTTT. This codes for CASSPGWGTEAFF.

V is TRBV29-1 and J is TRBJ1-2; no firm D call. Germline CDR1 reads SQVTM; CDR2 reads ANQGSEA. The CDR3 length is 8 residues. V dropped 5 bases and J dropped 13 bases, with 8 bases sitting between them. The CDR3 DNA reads TGCAGCGTTTTTATCTCCACCTTC. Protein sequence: CSVFISTF.

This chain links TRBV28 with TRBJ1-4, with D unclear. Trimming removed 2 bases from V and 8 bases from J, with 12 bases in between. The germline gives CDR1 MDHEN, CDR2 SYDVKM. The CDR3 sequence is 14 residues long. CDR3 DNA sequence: TGTGCCAGCAGTTTACCGACAAGAGGCGAAAAACTGTTTTTT. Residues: CASSLPTRGEKLFF.

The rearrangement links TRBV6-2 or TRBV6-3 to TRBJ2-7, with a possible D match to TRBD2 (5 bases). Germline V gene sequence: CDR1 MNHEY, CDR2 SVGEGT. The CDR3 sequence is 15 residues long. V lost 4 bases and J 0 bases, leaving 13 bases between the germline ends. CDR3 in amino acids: CASSSLGRASYEQYF. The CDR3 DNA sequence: TGTGCCAGCAGTTCCCTCGGGCGGGCCTCCTACGAGCAGTACTTC.

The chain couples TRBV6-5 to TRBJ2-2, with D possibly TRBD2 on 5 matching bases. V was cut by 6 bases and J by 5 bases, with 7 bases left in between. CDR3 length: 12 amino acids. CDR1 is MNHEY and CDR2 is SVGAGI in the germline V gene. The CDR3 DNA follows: TGTGCCAGCAGCGGGGATACCGGGGAGCTGTTTTTT. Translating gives CASSGDTGELFF.

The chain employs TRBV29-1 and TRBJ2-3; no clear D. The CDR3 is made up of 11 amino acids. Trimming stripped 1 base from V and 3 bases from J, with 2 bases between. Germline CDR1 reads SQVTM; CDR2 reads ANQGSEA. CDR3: CSVEGTDTQYF. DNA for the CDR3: TGCAGCGTTGAAGGTACAGATACGCAGTATTTT.

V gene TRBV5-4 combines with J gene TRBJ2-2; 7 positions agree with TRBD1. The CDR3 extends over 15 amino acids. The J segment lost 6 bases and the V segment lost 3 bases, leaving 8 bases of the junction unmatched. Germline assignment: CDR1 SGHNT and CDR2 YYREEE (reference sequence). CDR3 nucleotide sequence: TGTGCCAGCAGCTCCCATAAGGGGGCGGCCGGGGAGCTGTTTTTT. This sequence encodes CASSSHKGAAGELFF.

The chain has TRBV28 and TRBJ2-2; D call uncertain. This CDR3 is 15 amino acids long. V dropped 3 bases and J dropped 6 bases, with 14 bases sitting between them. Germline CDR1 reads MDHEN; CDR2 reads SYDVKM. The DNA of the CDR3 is TGTGCCAGCAGTTTCCTTGGCGGTGGGTCCGGGGAGCTGTTTTTT. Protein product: CASSFLGGGSGELFF.

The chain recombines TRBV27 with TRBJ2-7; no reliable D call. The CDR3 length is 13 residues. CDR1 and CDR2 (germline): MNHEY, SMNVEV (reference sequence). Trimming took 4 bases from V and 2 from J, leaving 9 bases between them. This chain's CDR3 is CASSSTWPYEQYF. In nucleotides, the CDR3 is TGTGCCAGCAGTTCGACCTGGCCCTACGAGCAGTACTTC.

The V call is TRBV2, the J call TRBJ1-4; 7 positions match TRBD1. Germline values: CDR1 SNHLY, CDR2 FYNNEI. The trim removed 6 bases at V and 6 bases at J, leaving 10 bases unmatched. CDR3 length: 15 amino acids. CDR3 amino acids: CASRADRVVYEKLFF. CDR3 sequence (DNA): TGTGCCAGCAGGGCCGACAGGGTAGTTTATGAAAAACTGTTTTTT.

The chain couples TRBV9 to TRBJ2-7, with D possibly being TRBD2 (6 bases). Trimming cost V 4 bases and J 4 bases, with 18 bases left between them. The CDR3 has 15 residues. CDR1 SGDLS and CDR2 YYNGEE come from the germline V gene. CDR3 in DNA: TGTGCCAGCAGCCAAGGAGGGCCCTGGGGGTACGAGCAGTACTTC. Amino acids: CASSQGGPWGYEQYF.

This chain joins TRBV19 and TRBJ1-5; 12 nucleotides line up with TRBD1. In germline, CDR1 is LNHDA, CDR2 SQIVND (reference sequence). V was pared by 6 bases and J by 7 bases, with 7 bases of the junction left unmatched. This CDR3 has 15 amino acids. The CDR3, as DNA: TGTGCCAGTAGCCCGGGGACAGGGGGCTGGCAGCCCCAGCATTTT. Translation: CASSPGTGGWQPQHF.

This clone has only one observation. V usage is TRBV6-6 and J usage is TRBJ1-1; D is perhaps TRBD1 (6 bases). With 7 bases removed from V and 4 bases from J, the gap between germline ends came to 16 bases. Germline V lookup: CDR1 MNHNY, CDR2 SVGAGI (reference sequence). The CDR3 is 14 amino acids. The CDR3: CASIQGRGSTEAFF. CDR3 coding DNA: TGTGCCAGCATCCAGGGGAGAGGAAGCACTGAAGCTTTCTTT.

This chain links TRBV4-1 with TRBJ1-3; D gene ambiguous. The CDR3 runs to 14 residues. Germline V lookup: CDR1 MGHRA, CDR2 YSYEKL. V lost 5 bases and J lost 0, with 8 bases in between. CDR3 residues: CASSLGYSGNTIYF. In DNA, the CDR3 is TGCGCCAGCAGCTTAGGTTACTCTGGAAACACCATATATTTT.